Following are 19 T cell receptor beta chains from one sample sequenced in a study of cytomegalovirus exposure and HLA in healthy donors. Primers: 60 Vbeta forward and 13 Jbeta reverse. TCRdb's copy holds only in-frame clones and misses some; the assay was immunoSEQ multiplex PCR. The top ten clones hold 7.8% of a sample with about 110,000 clones, roughly 73% of them seen once. Input material: PBMCs. The receptors shown here come from a man aged 25 to 40 in good health and CMV-seronegative.

The V and J genes are TRBV6-6 and TRBJ2-1; tentative D call: TRBD2 (6 bases). The germline V gene has CDR1 MNHNY and CDR2 SVGAGI (reference sequence). This CDR3 is built from 16 residues. The ends were cut back, 8 bases at V and 0 bases at J, with 17 bases in the middle. In DNA form, the CDR3 reads TGTGCCAGCTGGGGGGTCCGGGGGAACTCCTACAATGAGCAGTTCTTC. Amino acids: CASWGVRGNSYNEQFF.

This clone was detected only a few times. The chain has TRBV28 and TRBJ2-3, with TRBD1 matching over 10 bases. The CDR3 is 14 amino acids. Per germline, CDR1 MDHEN and CDR2 SYDVKM. The V gene end was trimmed by 5 bases and the J gene end by 4 bases; junction bases not matched to a gene: 3. The CDR3 spells CASSGTGVADTQYF. The DNA of the CDR3 is TGTGCCAGCAGTGGGACAGGGGTGGCAGATACGCAGTATTTT.

The V and J genes are TRBV27 and TRBJ1-3; maybe TRBD1 (6 bases). Trimming pared 0 bases from V and 10 bases from J, leaving 13 bases between. CDR1 MNHEY and CDR2 SMNVEV come from the germline V gene (reference sequence). The CDR3 runs 14 residues. The CDR3 coding sequence is TGTGCCAGCAGTTTATCCCCAGGGGAAGGGACCATATATTTT. Translating it yields CASSLSPGEGTIYF.

The V gene is TRBV30, the J gene TRBJ2-1, with no clear D. The CDR3 contains 13 residues. CDR1 GTSNPN and CDR2 SVGIG come from the germline V gene (reference sequence). V was shortened by 0 bases and J by 4 bases, with 7 bases between the two germline ends. The CDR3 sequence is CAWSVGEYNEQFF. The CDR3 DNA sequence: TGTGCCTGGAGTGTCGGAGAGTACAATGAGCAGTTCTTC. Looking up the rest from reference TRBV30 and TRBJ2-1 gives the full variable domain: SQTIHQWPATLVQPVGSPLSLECTVEGTSNPNLYWYRQAAGRGLQLLFYSVGIGQISSEVPQNLSASRPQDRQFILSSKKLLLSDSGFYLCAWSVGEYNEQFFGPGTRLTVL.

The gene calls are TRBV5-4 and TRBJ2-2, with D possibly matching TRBD2 (7 bases). The CDR3 is made up of 16 amino acids. Germline V lookup: CDR1 SGHNT, CDR2 YYREEE (reference sequence). V lost 1 base and J lost 6, with 16 bases in between. CDR3 DNA: TGTGCCAGCAGCTTGAGGGCGGGGGCCGGGGCCGGGGAGCTGTTTTTT. Its translation is CASSLRAGAGAGELFF.

This clone was counted a few times. The genes are TRBV28 and TRBJ2-2; 12 bases align to TRBD2. The CDR3 consists of 17 residues. Looked up from germline, CDR1 is MDHEN and CDR2 is SYDVKM. V lost 8 bases, J lost 6 bases, and 13 bases stayed unmatched. The DNA of the CDR3 is TGTGCCAGCCAGATATACTCTAGCGGGAGGGCCTCCGGGGAGCTGTTTTTT. Protein sequence: CASQIYSSGRASGELFF.

This clone was picked up one time. The chain couples TRBV28 to TRBJ2-1, with TRBD2 as a possible D gene (6 bases). In germline, CDR1 is MDHEN, CDR2 SYDVKM. V was cut by 6 bases and J by 4 bases, with 16 bases left in between. This CDR3 comprises 15 residues. The chain's CDR3 is CASSLAGRLYNEQFF. CDR3 nucleotides: TGTGCCAGCAGCCTCGCGGGAAGGTTATACAATGAGCAGTTCTTC.

V usage is TRBV12-2 and J usage is TRBJ2-3; the table's TRBD1 call for D was not verified on the DNA. TRBV12-2 is labeled a pseudogene. The CDR3 covers 17 residues. CDR3 sequence reads: CASRLAHRGPSTDTQYF. CDR3 DNA: TGTGCAAGTCGCTTAGCGCACAGGGGGCCTAGCACAGATACGCAGTATTTT.

The chain is built from TRBV14 and TRBJ1-5; TRBD1 aligns across 7 bases. CDR1 is SGHDN and CDR2 is FVKESK in the germline V gene. The length of the CDR3 is 13 residues. With 4 bases clipped from V and 4 bases from J, the junction kept 1 base outside the gene matches. CDR3 sequence: CASSPGQNQPQHF. The CDR3 DNA is TGTGCCAGCAGCCCGGGACAGAATCAGCCCCAGCATTTT.

The chain combines TRBV19 with TRBJ2-7, with TRBD1 matching over 8 bases. Losses at the gene ends were 7 bases for V and 3 bases for J; bases not matched to a gene: 11. Germline lookup yields CDR1 LNHDA and CDR2 SQIVND (reference sequence). This CDR3 is 15 amino acids long. The CDR3 nucleotides read TGTGCCAGTACCTCAGGGGGCGCCACCATCTACGAGCAGTACTTC. This encodes CASTSGGATIYEQYF.

The CDR3 nucleotides read TGTGCCAGCAGGAGCGTACTAGGCCAAGAGACCCAGTACTTC. Its protein product is CASRSVLGQETQYF. The rearrangement uses TRBV6-5 and TRBJ2-5, with D perhaps matching TRBD2 (5 bases). The CDR3 contains 14 residues. The germline CDR1 and CDR2 sequences are MNHEY and SVGAGI. V lost 6 bases to trimming and J lost 1 base, with 12 bases between them.

This chain links TRBV5-1 with TRBJ2-3; 13 bases are a match to TRBD2. J was trimmed by 2 bases and V by 7 bases; bases with no gene match: 13. Germline CDR1 reads SGHRS; CDR2 reads YFSETQ. CDR3 length: 18 amino acids. CDR3 protein: CASRPRLAGGYPTDTQYF. The CDR3 DNA sequence: TGCGCCAGCCGACCTCGACTAGCGGGAGGTTACCCCACAGATACGCAGTATTTT.

This chain connects TRBV5-4 to TRBJ1-2; D may be TRBD1 (5 bases). Germline lookup yields CDR1 SGHNT and CDR2 YYREEE (reference sequence). Trimming took 1 base from V and 4 from J, leaving 8 bases between them. The CDR3 extends over 13 amino acids. CDR3 DNA sequence: TGTGCCAGCAGCTTGAAAGGGGCCTATGGCTACACCTTC. Translating gives CASSLKGAYGYTF.

V and J are TRBV29-1 and TRBJ2-1; 7 bases agree with TRBD2. With V trimmed by 8 bases and J by 5 bases, 9 bases remained unmatched. The CDR3 has 13 residues. CDR1 and CDR2 (germline): SQVTM, ANQGSEA. The CDR3: CSHQLAFHNEQFF. In nucleotides, the CDR3 is TGCAGCCATCAACTAGCGTTCCACAATGAGCAGTTCTTC.

Only a few counts were recorded for this clone. J is TRBJ1-1 and V is TRBV6-1; TRBD1 is a possible D gene (5 bases). V was cut by 6 bases and J by 5 bases, with 13 bases left in between. The CDR3 loop spans 13 amino acids. Germline V gives CDR1 MNHNS, CDR2 SASEGT. CDR3 residues: CASSPRDSTEAFF. CDR3 nucleotides: TGTGCCAGCAGCCCCAGGGATTCGACTGAAGCTTTCTTT.

This rearrangement joins TRBV10-2 to TRBJ2-1, with 9 nucleotides matching TRBD1. There are 14 residues in the CDR3. V gave up 6 bases and J gave up 9 bases; unmatched junction bases: 9. From germline, CDR1 is WSHSY and CDR2 SAAADI. CDR3 sequence: CASSRDRDLGEQFF. The CDR3 DNA reads as TGCGCCAGCAGCCGGGACAGGGATCTTGGTGAGCAGTTCTTC.

V and J are TRBV11-2 and TRBJ2-7; 9 bases match TRBD1. The CDR3 spans 16 residues. CDR1 and CDR2 (germline): SGHAT, FQNNGV. V gave up 3 bases and J gave up 0 bases; unmatched junction bases: 6. This chain's CDR3 is CASSFSKGQGSYEQYF. The CDR3, as DNA: TGTGCCAGCAGCTTTAGTAAGGGACAGGGCTCCTACGAGCAGTACTTC.

The rearrangement joins TRBV9 to TRBJ2-7; 7 positions agree with TRBD1. Germline CDR1 SGDLS, CDR2 YYNGEE. Trimming cost V 0 bases and J 2 bases; bases outside gene matches: 2. The CDR3 contains 14 residues. This CDR3 is CASSVATGAYEQYF. CDR3 DNA: TGTGCCAGCAGCGTAGCTACAGGGGCCTACGAGCAGTACTTC.

V and J are TRBV5-4 and TRBJ1-3; 9 bases align to TRBD1. V lost 6 bases to trimming and J lost 4 bases; unmatched junction nucleotides: 5. Germline V gene data show CDR1 as SGHNT and CDR2 as YYREEE (reference sequence). The CDR3 has 14 residues. The DNA for the CDR3 is TGTGCCAGCAAGACACAGGGGGCCGGAAACACCATATATTTT. Protein sequence: CASKTQGAGNTIYF.